This entry features one TCR beta chain sequence. What it recognizes is unknown. The sample is drawn from a study of T cell repertoires in cytomegalovirus infection. About the research overall: It can be stated that public TCR beta signatures indicated CMV infection as well as a matching HLA type.

The CDR3 has 14 residues. Trimming took 4 bases from V and 3 from J, leaving 11 bases between them. The germline V gene has CDR1 SGHKS and CDR2 YYEKEE (reference sequence). In TCRdb, the reads were re-called with MiXCR into one record per CDR3 protein. The table has about 440,000 distinct CDR3 sequences, roughly 30% seen once. General study results and limits: Carriage of CMV together with the relevant HLA was identifiable through cumulative public TCR beta family frequency. HLA-C-restricted CMV clonotypes gave the most frequent clonotype in two of eight donors.

This TCR derives from a human donor in good health (CMV status not recorded). Some clones in this sample may be carry-over from other donors' samples. Sequencing input: PBMCs. The chain has TRBV5-5 and TRBJ1-5; D remains unclear. In DNA, the CDR3 is TGTGCCAGCAGCAGAGGCGGGAACAATCAGCCCCAGCATTTT. Amino acids: CASSRGGNNQPQHF.